The next 4 T cell receptor beta chains were all read from a single sample in a study of memory CD4+ T cells and cytomegalovirus serostatus. The sort gate was single viable CD3+CD4+CD8-CD45RO+ cells for memory CD4+ T cells. Profiled with immunoSEQ multiplex PCR; TCRdb holds only in-frame clones, not every one. The table includes fewer than 40,000 clones, less than 80% detected once. What was sequenced was memory CD4+ T cells from blood. Receptors originate from an adult in good health and CMV-seropositive.

This rearrangement joins TRBV7-8 to TRBJ2-2; D possibly corresponds to TRBD2 (6 bases). The CDR3 is made up of 14 amino acids. Trimming pared 1 base from V and 4 bases from J, leaving 7 bases between. CDR1 and CDR2 from the germline V gene are SGHVS and FQNEAQ. This chain's CDR3 is CASSLGGVTGELFF. CDR3 bases: TGTGCCAGCAGCTTAGGGGGGGTCACCGGGGAGCTGTTTTTT.

The chain carries TRBV7-2 and TRBJ2-7, with a tentative D call TRBD1 (7 bases). In germline, CDR1 is SGHTA, CDR2 FQGNSA. This CDR3 spans 14 amino acids. V lost 5 bases and J lost 3, with 14 bases in between. CDR3 sequence: CASSPQGGDYEQYF. The CDR3 coding sequence is TGTGCCAGCAGCCCCCAGGGGGGTGACTACGAGCAGTACTTC.

This clone was observed once. The chain joins TRBV28 to TRBJ2-7; weak D call: TRBD2 (5 bases). The length of the CDR3 is 16 residues. Trimming cost V 5 bases and J 1 base, with 18 bases left between them. CDR1 and CDR2 from the germline V gene are MDHEN and SYDVKM. The CDR3 coding sequence is TGTGCCAGCAGTGCCTCGAGGGTAGCGCCTTCCTACGAGCAGTACTTC. Its protein is CASSASRVAPSYEQYF.

The CDR3 region is CASTLSGLAGRTDTQYF. For the CDR3, the DNA is TGCGCCAGCACCCTCTCGGGACTAGCGGGGAGAACAGATACGCAGTATTTT. The V gene is TRBV5-1, the J gene TRBJ2-3; 13 nucleotides match TRBD2. J gave up 3 bases and V 6 bases, and 10 bases lay outside the gene matches. Germline V lookup: CDR1 SGHRS, CDR2 YFSETQ. This CDR3 has 17 amino acids.